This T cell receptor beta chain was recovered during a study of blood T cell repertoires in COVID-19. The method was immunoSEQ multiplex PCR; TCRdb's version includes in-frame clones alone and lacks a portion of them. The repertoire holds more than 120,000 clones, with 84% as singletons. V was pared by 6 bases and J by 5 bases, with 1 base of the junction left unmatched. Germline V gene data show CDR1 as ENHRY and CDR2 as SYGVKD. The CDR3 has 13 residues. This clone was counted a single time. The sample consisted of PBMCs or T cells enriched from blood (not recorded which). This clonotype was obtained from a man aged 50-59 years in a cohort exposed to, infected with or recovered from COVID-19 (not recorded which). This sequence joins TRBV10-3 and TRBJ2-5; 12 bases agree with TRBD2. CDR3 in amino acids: CAIRGTSGETQYF. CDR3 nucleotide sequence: TGTGCCATCAGGGGGACTAGCGGGGAGACCCAGTACTTC.